The 4 T cell receptor beta chains below were found in one sample sequenced in a study of STAT3 mutations in large granular lymphocyte leukemia. Clones were read by immunoSEQ multiplex PCR, and TCRdb kept only the in-frame ones, dropping some. Counted here are 11,000 or so clones, 85% occurring once; the ten biggest clones make up about nine tenths. Findings of the study overall: At least one immunodominant TCR beta clonotype appeared in every T-cell large granular lymphocyte leukemia patient.

Which antigens these TCRs recognize remains unknown. Input material: peripheral blood mononuclear cells. These receptor sequences come from a man aged 80 or over with T-cell large granular lymphocyte leukemia. Some clones in this sample may be carry-over from other donors' samples.

The chain couples TRBV14 to TRBJ1-4; 9 nucleotides agree with TRBD1. The J segment lost 7 bases and the V segment lost 6 bases, leaving 3 bases of the junction unmatched. The CDR3 extends over 13 amino acids. The germline V gene encodes CDR1 SGHDN and CDR2 FVKESK. The CDR3 reads CASRGQGTEKLFF. The CDR3 DNA is TGTGCCAGCAGGGGACAGGGAACTGAAAAACTGTTTTTT.

The chain joins TRBV11-1 to TRBJ2-7, with D possibly being TRBD1 or TRBD2 (5 bases each). Between the trimmed V and J ends, which lost 4 bases and 0 bases, there was a span of 10 bases. The CDR3 runs to 14 residues. Germline loops: CDR1 SGHAT, CDR2 FQDESV (reference sequence). The CDR3 loop is CASSYEGSSYEQYF. CDR3 nucleotides: TGTGCCAGCAGCTATGAGGGGAGCTCCTACGAGCAGTACTTC.

The chain joins TRBV7-2 to TRBJ2-5; D unclear. V shed 5 bases and J shed 4 bases, with 11 bases lying between them. This CDR3 comprises 13 residues. CDR1 is SGHTA, CDR2 FQGNSA, per germline. CDR3 in amino acids: CASSPFVIETQYF. The DNA for the CDR3 is TGTGCCAGCAGCCCGTTTGTTATAGAGACCCAGTACTTC. The full variable domain, in which reference TRBV7-2 and TRBJ2-5 provide the parts outside the CDR3, is GAGVSQSPSNKVTEKGKDVELRCDPISGHTALYWYRQSLGQGLEFLIYFQGNSAPDKSGLPSDRFSAERTGGSVSTLTIQRTQQEDSAVYLCASSPFVIETQYFGPGTRLLVL.

J is TRBJ2-7 and V is TRBV6-1; 7 nucleotides match TRBD1. The CDR3 is 15 residues long. The V gene end was trimmed by 6 bases and the J gene end by 2 bases; junction bases not matched to a gene: 10. CDR1 is MNHNS, CDR2 SASEGT, per germline. In DNA, the CDR3 is TGTGCCAGCAGGGAGTCCGGGACAGCCACCTACGAGCAGTACTTC. It specifies CASRESGTATYEQYF.